The 26 T cell receptor beta chains reported below all come from one sample, sequenced in a study of blood T cell repertoires in COVID-19. Clones were read by immunoSEQ multiplex PCR, and TCRdb kept only the in-frame ones, dropping some. Seen here are about 200,000 clones, over 75% observed once, and the top ten hold around 8%. Sequenced input: peripheral blood. These receptors originate from a woman older than 75 with acute or convalescent COVID-19.

V gene TRBV27 combines with J gene TRBJ2-2, with a tentative D call TRBD1 (6 bases). Germline V gene lookup returns CDR1 MNHEY and CDR2 SMNVEV (reference sequence). CDR3 length: 19 amino acids. Trimming shortened V by 8 bases and J by 0 bases, and 25 bases separated the two germline ends. This chain's CDR3 is CASGDSRDTLLTNTGELFF. The CDR3 nucleotides read TGTGCCAGCGGCGACTCCCGGGACACCCTTTTAACGAACACCGGGGAGCTGTTTTTT.

This clone was counted once. The rearrangement uses TRBV4-1 and TRBJ2-3, with a possible D match to TRBD2 (5 bases). CDR1 and CDR2 from the germline V gene are MGHRA and YSYEKL. The CDR3 is 18 amino acids. Trimming removed 2 bases from V and 6 bases from J, with 24 bases in between. The CDR3 coding sequence is TGCGCCAGCAGCCAACTTCAGCAGCAAGGGCTTAGGAGGGATACGCAGTATTTT. Protein sequence: CASSQLQQQGLRRDTQYF.

V usage is TRBV3-1 (or the pseudogene TRBV3-2) and J usage is TRBJ1-1, with 9 bases matching TRBD1. The germline V gene encodes CDR1 LGHDT and CDR2 YNNKEL (reference sequence). The CDR3 is made up of 15 amino acids. Trimming cost V 2 bases and J 4 bases; bases outside gene matches: 5. CDR3 sequence: CASSQPRTGATEAFF. CDR3 DNA sequence: TGTGCCAGCAGCCAACCGAGGACAGGGGCCACTGAAGCTTTCTTT.

The chain links TRBV27 to TRBJ2-5; tentative D call: TRBD2 (6 bases). The V and J ends lost 6 bases and 3 bases respectively, with 20 bases between them. Germline loops: CDR1 MNHEY, CDR2 SMNVEV (reference sequence). CDR3 length equals 16 residues. The DNA for the CDR3 is TGTGCCAGCAGAAAAAAAACGGGAGTTATAGAAGAGACCCAGTACTTC. It specifies CASRKKTGVIEETQYF.

The rearrangement links TRBV5-1 to TRBJ2-1; TRBD2 might be the D (5 bases). The V gene's germline CDR1 is SGHRS and CDR2 YFSETQ. The CDR3 has 14 amino acids. Trimming took 0 bases from V and 3 from J, leaving 7 bases between them. CDR3 nucleotide sequence: TGCGCCAGCAGCTTGGGAGACTACTACAATGAGCAGTTCTTC. Its protein is CASSLGDYYNEQFF.

As DNA, the CDR3 is TGTGCCAGTAGTCCTACCGGGACTAGCGGGAGTGAGACCCAGTACTTC. Amino acids: CASSPTGTSGSETQYF. The rearrangement uses TRBV19 and TRBJ2-5; TRBD2 matches at 14 bases. The CDR3 has 16 amino acids. J gave up 5 bases and V 5 bases, and 7 bases lay outside the gene matches. The V gene's germline CDR1 is LNHDA and CDR2 SQIVND (reference sequence).

The chain has TRBV24-1 and TRBJ2-4, with 8 bases fitting TRBD2. This CDR3 comprises 17 residues. Germline CDR1 reads KGHDR; CDR2 reads SFDVKD. The V gene end was trimmed by 4 bases and the J gene end by 7 bases; junction bases not matched to a gene: 14. CDR3 in amino acids: CATSDPTRGPGGNIQYF. The CDR3 DNA reads as TGTGCCACCAGTGACCCGACTCGGGGTCCGGGGGGGAACATTCAGTACTTC.

The rearrangement links TRBV6-2 or TRBV6-3 to TRBJ1-2; possible D gene TRBD1, 5 bases. The CDR3 is 14 amino acids. V shed 0 bases and J shed 8 bases, with 13 bases lying between them. The germline V gene encodes CDR1 MNHEY and CDR2 SVGEGT. The CDR3 spells CASSYSRQPVGYTF. CDR3 in DNA: TGTGCCAGCAGTTACTCGCGACAGCCAGTCGGCTACACCTTC.

The genes are TRBV5-1 and TRBJ1-1; 8 bases fit TRBD1. V trimming: 6 bases; J trimming: 0 bases; junction bases outside the gene matches: 4. This CDR3 is 14 amino acids long. CDR1 and CDR2 (germline): SGHRS, YFSETQ. CDR3 nucleotides: TGCGCCAGCAAGACAGGGGATTTGAACACTGAAGCTTTCTTT. It yields the protein CASKTGDLNTEAFF.

V and J are TRBV19 and TRBJ1-4; 7 nucleotides line up with TRBD1. Per germline, CDR1 LNHDA and CDR2 SQIVND (reference sequence). The CDR3 runs to 16 residues. V was pared by 4 bases and J by 4 bases, with 9 bases of the junction left unmatched. CDR3 sequence: CASSNFGTEVNEKLFF. Here the CDR3 DNA reads TGTGCCAGTAGTAATTTTGGGACAGAAGTTAATGAAAAACTGTTTTTT.

The chain couples TRBV5-5 to TRBJ1-2; no firm D call. The CDR3 loop spans 13 amino acids. V was clipped by 0 bases and J by 13 bases, with 16 bases between them. Germline loops: CDR1 SGHKS, CDR2 YYEKEE (reference sequence). The DNA for the CDR3 is TGTGCCAGCAGCTTGGTCCAGATCGGGAGCTGCACCTTC. It is translated as CASSLVQIGSCTF. The full variable domain, with the rest looked up from reference TRBV5-5 and TRBJ1-2, is DAGVTQSPTHLIKTRGQQVTLRCSPISGHKSVSWYQQVLGQGPQFIFQYYEKEERGRGNFPDRFSARQFPNYSSELNVNALLLGDSALYLCASSLVQIGSCTFGSGTRLTVV.

This clone was observed a single time. This chain connects TRBV6-5 to TRBJ1-6; D unclear. Germline CDR1 reads MNHEY; CDR2 reads SVGAGI. V was pared by 6 bases and J by 7 bases, with 10 bases between. This CDR3 contains 13 residues. The CDR3 is CASRRAGNSPLHF. CDR3 nucleotide sequence: TGTGCCAGCAGGCGTGCGGGCAATTCACCCCTCCACTTT.

The CDR3 reads CASRGSGQPQHF. The CDR3 coding sequence is TGTGCCAGCCGAGGGTCGGGTCAGCCCCAGCATTTT. The V gene is TRBV6-5, the J gene TRBJ1-5; no definite D call. Trimming took off 8 bases at V and 6 bases at J, with 11 bases between the two ends. Germline V gene lookup returns CDR1 MNHEY and CDR2 SVGAGI. This CDR3 is 12 amino acids long.

This clone was counted only a few times. The CDR3 spells CASSSPGFWYF. Written as DNA, the CDR3 is TGTGCCAGCAGCTCCCCGGGATTCTGGTACTTC. The chain carries TRBV3-1 (or the pseudogene TRBV3-2) and TRBJ2-5; TRBD2 might be the D (5 bases). V was shortened by 5 bases and J by 13 bases, with 14 bases between the two germline ends. The CDR3 has 11 residues. Germline CDR1 and CDR2: LGHDT and YNNKEL (reference sequence).

The rearrangement links TRBV28 to TRBJ1-1, with D unclear. V shed 10 bases and J shed 4 bases, with 13 bases lying between them. This CDR3 comprises 12 residues. CDR1 MDHEN and CDR2 SYDVKM come from the germline V gene. For the CDR3, the DNA is TGTGCCAACGAGCGGATAAGCACTGAAGCTTTCTTT. Translating gives CANERISTEAFF.

The J gene is TRBJ1-5, the V gene TRBV6-5; 11 nucleotides align to TRBD1. The CDR3 has 15 residues. Germline-derived CDR1 and CDR2 are MNHEY and SVGAGI. V was pared by 6 bases and J by 7 bases, with 8 bases of the junction left unmatched. Written as DNA, the CDR3 is TGTGCCAGCAGGGCCGGACAGGGGGCAAACCAGCCCCAGCATTTT. This codes for CASRAGQGANQPQHF.

The rearrangement joins TRBV4-1 to TRBJ2-3; 12 positions match TRBD2. The CDR3 runs 16 residues. The germline V gene encodes CDR1 MGHRA and CDR2 YSYEKL. The V gene end was trimmed by 4 bases and the J gene end by 8 bases; junction bases not matched to a gene: 10. CDR3 residues: CASSLELAGGAVTQYF. The CDR3 bases are TGCGCCAGCAGCCTAGAACTAGCGGGGGGTGCCGTTACGCAGTATTTT.

The DNA of the CDR3 is TGTGCCAGCAGCCCCCCCACCGGGACAGGGAGGGAGACCCAGTACTTC. This gives the protein CASSPPTGTGRETQYF. This chain links TRBV3-1 (or the pseudogene TRBV3-2) with TRBJ2-5, with 9 positions matching TRBD1. The germline V gene encodes CDR1 LGHDT and CDR2 YNNKEL (reference sequence). The CDR3 length is 16 residues. V gave up 4 bases and J gave up 5 bases; unmatched junction bases: 11.

This clone was counted only a few times. The gene calls are TRBV14 and TRBJ2-3; no reliable D call. CDR1 and CDR2 from the germline V gene are SGHDN and FVKESK. V was clipped by 4 bases and J by 4 bases, with 12 bases between them. CDR3 size: 14 residues. CDR3 sequence (DNA): TGTGCCAGCAGCCCCCTAGGTTTGTCAGATACGCAGTATTTT. Its translation: CASSPLGLSDTQYF.

This clone was found once. V gene TRBV4-1 combines with J gene TRBJ2-3, with D maybe TRBD2 (5 bases). Germline CDR1 reads MGHRA; CDR2 reads YSYEKL. Trimming stripped 3 bases from V and 2 bases from J, with 12 bases between. This CDR3 spans 15 amino acids. In DNA, the CDR3 is TGCGCCAGCAGCCATGAGGGTCGCCCCACAGATACGCAGTATTTT. Translating gives CASSHEGRPTDTQYF.

The chain is built from TRBV6-5 and TRBJ2-7; TRBD2 matches 12 bases. This CDR3 region has 15 residues. Trimming at V came to 11 bases and at J to 1 base, leaving 9 bases not matched to a gene. Germline V lookup: CDR1 MNHEY, CDR2 SVGAGI. The CDR3 coding sequence is TGTGCCGCAAATCCTGGACTAGCGGGATCCTACGAGCAGTACTTC. Amino acids: CAANPGLAGSYEQYF.

The V call is TRBV6-5, the J call TRBJ1-5; no reliable D call. Trimming cost V 8 bases and J 4 bases, with 12 bases left between them. The CDR3 covers 13 residues. Per germline, CDR1 MNHEY and CDR2 SVGAGI. The CDR3 region has the DNA TGTGCCAGCGCCTCAGGCAATAATCAGCCCCAGCATTTT. It codes for CASASGNNQPQHF.

The genes are TRBV2 and TRBJ2-7; TRBD1 is a possible D gene (8 bases). Germline V gene sequence: CDR1 SNHLY, CDR2 FYNNEI. CDR3 length: 16 residues. V lost 6 bases to trimming and J lost 2 bases, with 20 bases between them. The CDR3 DNA is TGTGCCAGCAGGGGAGGGGACAGGAAAACGCCCTACGAGCAGTACTTC. Its protein product is CASRGGDRKTPYEQYF.

The genes are TRBV6-5 and TRBJ2-3; TRBD2 aligns across 12 bases. Trimming took 5 bases from V and 6 from J; bases not matched to a gene: 6. CDR1 is MNHEY and CDR2 is SVGAGI in the germline V gene. The CDR3 has 15 amino acids. The CDR3 region has the DNA TGTGCCAGCAGTCCTAGCGGGGGGGCTTGGGATACGCAGTATTTT. It codes for CASSPSGGAWDTQYF.

This rearrangement joins TRBV7-9 to TRBJ2-7; 9 bases align to TRBD1. Looked up from germline, CDR1 is SEHNR and CDR2 is FQNEAQ (reference sequence). The CDR3 consists of 14 residues. The junction had 6 bases not matched to a gene; V was cut back by 4 bases and J by 5 bases. The CDR3 loop reads CASSSTGDRDEQYF. In DNA form, the CDR3 reads TGTGCCAGCAGCTCCACAGGGGACAGGGACGAGCAGTACTTC. Full variable domain (missing parts from reference TRBV7-9 and TRBJ2-7): DTGVSQNPRHKITKRGQNVTFRCDPISEHNRLYWYRQTLGQGPEFLTYFQNEAQLEKSRLLSDRFSAERPKGSFSTLEIQRTEQGDSAMYLCASSSTGDRDEQYFGPGTRLTVT.

This clone was seen a handful of times. The rearrangement uses TRBV7-2 and TRBJ2-2, with 11 bases matching TRBD2. With 6 bases clipped from V and 5 bases from J, the junction kept 8 bases outside the gene matches. Germline assignment: CDR1 SGHTA and CDR2 FQGNSA. CDR3 size: 16 residues. CDR3 coding DNA: TGTGCCAGCAGAAAGGGACTAGCGGCGTCGACCGGGGAGCTGTTTTTT. Translated: CASRKGLAASTGELFF.